This is a list of T cell receptor beta chains from one sample in a study of blood T cell repertoires in COVID-19. Using immunoSEQ multiplex PCR, the repertoire was profiled, and TCRdb retains in-frame clones only, with some absent. The sample records around 270,000 clones, roughly 88% being singletons. Specimen: PBMCs or T cells enriched from blood (not recorded which). These receptors were obtained from a woman in her twenties or thirties who had recovered from COVID-19. Each CDR3 is given with its conserved first and last residue. Each record gives: J gene, D gene, V gene, clone size, CDR3 protein, CDR3 DNA. A D gene is named only where the DNA matches it firmly. The size entry is marked missing in some rows and otherwise reads once, few, many or a size class.

j_gene: TRBJ2-7; d_gene: NA; v_gene: TRBV7-9; abundance: few; CDR3aa: CASSSPGQTAYEQYF; CDR3nt: TGTGCCAGCAGCTCACCCGGACAAACGGCCTACGAGCAGTACTTC
j_gene: TRBJ2-7; d_gene: NA; v_gene: TRBV19; abundance: NA; CDR3aa: CASSIDRHASPGEQYF; CDR3nt: TGTGCCAGTAGTATAGATCGTCATGCGTCTCCCGGCGAGCAGTACTTC
j_gene: TRBJ1-1; d_gene: NA; v_gene: TRBV13; abundance: NA; CDR3aa: CASSLLGAYRTEAFF; CDR3nt: TGTGCCAGCAGCCTACTTGGGGCCTATCGGACTGAAGCTTTCTTT
j_gene: TRBJ2-2; d_gene: TRBD2; v_gene: TRBV7-3; abundance: NA; CDR3aa: CASSRTSGRTDTGELFF; CDR3nt: TGTGCCAGCAGCCGTACTAGCGGGAGGACCGACACCGGGGAGCTGTTTTTT
j_gene: TRBJ1-1; d_gene: NA; v_gene: TRBV2; abundance: NA; CDR3aa: CASRLQGTEAFF; CDR3nt: TGTGCCAGCAGGCTACAGGGTACTGAAGCTTTCTTT
j_gene: TRBJ2-3; d_gene: TRBD2; v_gene: TRBV27; abundance: NA; CDR3aa: CASSLSCLGLAGGSSTDTQYF; CDR3nt: TGTGCCAGCAGTTTATCCTGCTTGGGACTAGCGGGGGGTTCTAGCACAGATACGCAGTATTTT
j_gene: TRBJ2-3; d_gene: TRBD2; v_gene: TRBV18; abundance: NA; CDR3aa: CASSPPGLAGVLTDTQYF; CDR3nt: TGTGCCAGCTCACCGCCGGGACTAGCGGGAGTGTTGACAGATACGCAGTATTTT
j_gene: TRBJ1-5; d_gene: TRBD1; v_gene: TRBV4-1; abundance: NA; CDR3aa: CASSQPQGASNQPQHF; CDR3nt: TGCGCCAGCAGCCAGCCCCAGGGGGCCAGCAATCAGCCCCAGCATTTT
j_gene: TRBJ1-2; d_gene: NA; v_gene: TRBV3-1/TRBV3-2; abundance: once; CDR3aa: CASSQRVTGHYGYTF; CDR3nt: TGTGCCAGCAGCCAAAGGGTTACAGGGCACTATGGCTACACCTTC
j_gene: TRBJ2-7; d_gene: TRBD1; v_gene: TRBV7-9; abundance: NA; CDR3aa: CASSGRDSKTYEQYF; CDR3nt: TGTGCCAGCAGTGGCCGGGACAGCAAAACCTACGAGCAGTACTTC
j_gene: TRBJ2-7; d_gene: NA; v_gene: TRBV2; abundance: NA; CDR3aa: CASLGLRYTYEQYF; CDR3nt: TGTGCCAGCCTCGGACTCCGTTATACCTACGAGCAGTACTTC
j_gene: TRBJ2-5; d_gene: TRBD1; v_gene: TRBV24-1; abundance: NA; CDR3aa: CATSETQGARETQYF; CDR3nt: TGTGCCACCAGTGAGACACAGGGGGCCAGGGAGACCCAGTACTTC
j_gene: TRBJ2-1; d_gene: NA; v_gene: TRBV28; abundance: NA; CDR3aa: CASSSSGVSAYNEQFF; CDR3nt: TGTGCCAGCAGTTCCTCCGGGGTCTCAGCCTACAATGAGCAGTTCTTC
j_gene: TRBJ2-1; d_gene: NA; v_gene: TRBV27; abundance: NA; CDR3aa: CASSFQGWNEQFF; CDR3nt: TGTGCCAGCAGTTTTCAGGGATGGAATGAGCAGTTCTTC
j_gene: TRBJ2-3; d_gene: TRBD2; v_gene: TRBV30; abundance: NA; CDR3aa: CAWSVGLAGGPDTQYF; CDR3nt: TGTGCCTGGAGTGTAGGGCTAGCGGGGGGACCAGATACGCAGTATTTT
j_gene: TRBJ2-7; d_gene: TRBD1; v_gene: TRBV5-1; abundance: once; CDR3aa: CASSTRTGKGYEQYF; CDR3nt: TGCGCCAGCAGCACCCGGACAGGGAAGGGCTACGAGCAGTACTTC
j_gene: TRBJ1-1; d_gene: NA; v_gene: TRBV27; abundance: NA; CDR3aa: CASSLYQYTEAFF; CDR3nt: TGTGCCAGCAGTTTATACCAGTACACTGAAGCTTTCTTT
j_gene: TRBJ2-1; d_gene: NA; v_gene: TRBV7-9; abundance: NA; CDR3aa: CASSDTNYNEQFF; CDR3nt: TGTGCCAGCAGCGACACCAATTACAATGAGCAGTTCTTC
j_gene: TRBJ2-7; d_gene: TRBD2; v_gene: TRBV7-9; abundance: NA; CDR3aa: CASSLVRGGAYEQYF; CDR3nt: TGTGCCAGCAGCTTAGTTCGCGGGGGGGCCTACGAGCAGTACTTC
j_gene: TRBJ2-7; d_gene: NA; v_gene: TRBV29-1; abundance: NA; CDR3aa: CSGLDRVTYEQYF; CDR3nt: TGCAGCGGGTTAGACCGGGTCACCTACGAGCAGTACTTC
j_gene: TRBJ1-2; d_gene: TRBD1; v_gene: TRBV15; abundance: NA; CDR3aa: CATSTWTGSYGYTF; CDR3nt: TGTGCCACCTCAACATGGACAGGGTCCTATGGCTACACCTTC
j_gene: TRBJ2-2; d_gene: NA; v_gene: TRBV11-2; abundance: NA; CDR3aa: CASSRVGFGNTGELFF; CDR3nt: TGTGCCAGCAGCCGCGTCGGGTTTGGGAACACCGGGGAGCTGTTTTTT
j_gene: TRBJ2-5; d_gene: TRBD2; v_gene: TRBV18; abundance: NA; CDR3aa: CASSPGMTSGGETQYF; CDR3nt: TGTGCCAGCTCACCAGGCATGACTAGCGGGGGTGAGACCCAGTACTTC
j_gene: TRBJ2-2; d_gene: NA; v_gene: TRBV11-2; abundance: NA; CDR3aa: CASSRGLTAGELFF; CDR3nt: TGTGCCAGCAGCCGCGGGCTCACGGCCGGGGAGCTGTTTTTT
j_gene: TRBJ1-2; d_gene: NA; v_gene: TRBV2; abundance: NA; CDR3aa: CASSARQLANYGYTF; CDR3nt: TGTGCCAGCAGTGCAAGACAGTTAGCTAACTATGGCTACACCTTC
j_gene: TRBJ1-1; d_gene: NA; v_gene: TRBV7-2; abundance: NA; CDR3aa: CASSLSSGSVTEAFF; CDR3nt: TGTGCCAGCAGCTTATCGTCCGGGAGTGTCACTGAAGCTTTCTTT
j_gene: TRBJ1-5; d_gene: NA; v_gene: TRBV18; abundance: NA; CDR3aa: CASSPSSVSNQPQHF; CDR3nt: TGTGCCAGCTCCCCGAGTTCGGTTAGCAATCAGCCCCAGCATTTT
j_gene: TRBJ2-1; d_gene: TRBD1; v_gene: TRBV7-3; abundance: many; CDR3aa: CASTLRGQGLNEQFF; CDR3nt: TGTGCCAGCACCCTTCGGGGACAGGGACTCAATGAGCAGTTCTTC
j_gene: TRBJ2-4; d_gene: NA; v_gene: TRBV4-1; abundance: once; CDR3aa: CASSQDRGITGPLWSIQYF; CDR3nt: TGCGCCAGCAGCCAAGATCGGGGGATTACAGGTCCTCTCTGGAGCATTCAGTACTTC
j_gene: TRBJ2-5; d_gene: NA; v_gene: TRBV19; abundance: NA; CDR3aa: CASSIGRETQYF; CDR3nt: TGTGCCAGTAGTATTGGCCGAGAGACCCAGTACTTC
j_gene: TRBJ1-2; d_gene: TRBD1; v_gene: TRBV29-1; abundance: NA; CDR3aa: CSVEGADRGRLYGYTF; CDR3nt: TGCAGCGTTGAGGGAGCCGACAGGGGTCGCCTCTATGGCTACACCTTC
j_gene: TRBJ1-1; d_gene: NA; v_gene: TRBV28; abundance: NA; CDR3aa: CASSFVNPVGGMNTEAFF; CDR3nt: TGTGCCAGCAGTTTCGTTAACCCCGTCGGAGGAATGAACACTGAAGCTTTCTTT
j_gene: TRBJ2-7; d_gene: TRBD2; v_gene: TRBV5-1; abundance: NA; CDR3aa: CASSSISGSFYEQYF; CDR3nt: TGCGCCAGCAGCTCGATTAGCGGGAGCTTCTACGAGCAGTACTTC
j_gene: TRBJ1-1; d_gene: NA; v_gene: TRBV27; abundance: NA; CDR3aa: CASRLSGRSEAFF; CDR3nt: TGTGCCAGCAGACTATCAGGGAGGTCTGAAGCTTTCTTT
j_gene: TRBJ1-1; d_gene: NA; v_gene: TRBV5-6; abundance: NA; CDR3aa: CASSSPRTEAFF; CDR3nt: TGTGCCAGCAGCTCCCCCAGAACTGAAGCTTTCTTT
j_gene: TRBJ2-7; d_gene: NA; v_gene: TRBV6-8; abundance: NA; CDR3aa: CASCPQRAHDSSYEQYF; CDR3nt: TGTGCCAGCTGCCCTCAAAGGGCTCACGACAGCTCCTACGAGCAGTACTTC